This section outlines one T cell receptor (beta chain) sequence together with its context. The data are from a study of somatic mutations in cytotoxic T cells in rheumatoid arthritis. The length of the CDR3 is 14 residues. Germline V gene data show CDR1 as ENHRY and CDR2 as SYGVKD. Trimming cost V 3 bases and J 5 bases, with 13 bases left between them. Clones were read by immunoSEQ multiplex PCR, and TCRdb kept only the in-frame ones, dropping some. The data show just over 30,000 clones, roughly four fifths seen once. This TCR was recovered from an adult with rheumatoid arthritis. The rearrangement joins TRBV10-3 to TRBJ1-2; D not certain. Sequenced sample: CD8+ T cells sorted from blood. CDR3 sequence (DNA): TGTGCCATCAGTGAAAGGGTAGAGAAGTATGGCTACACCTTC. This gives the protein CAISERVEKYGYTF.